Listed below are T cell receptor beta chains from one sample, sequenced in a study of cytomegalovirus exposure and HLA in healthy donors. Here immunoSEQ multiplex PCR was the method, and the copy in TCRdb shows in-frame clones only, minus some. The repertoire consists of 150,000 to 170,000 clones, with roughly 74% occurring once and the leading ten covering 2.8%. Input material: PBMCs. The receptors were sampled from a man aged 18 to 29 in good health and CMV-seronegative. CDR3s include the opening cysteine and the closing phenylalanine or tryptophan. The D gene is left open where the match is weak.

V gene	J gene	CDR3 length	D gene	CDR3 protein
TRBV5-4	TRBJ1-2	14	-	CASSWPGANYGYTF
TRBV7-3	TRBJ1-4	16	TRBD1	CASSEGTASTNEKLFF
TRBV7-6	TRBJ2-5	14	TRBD2	CASTTSGGAETQYF
TRBV18	TRBJ1-2	14	TRBD1	CASSAPDRDYGYTF
TRBV7-2	TRBJ1-5	13	-	CASSSGIDQPQHF
TRBV19	TRBJ1-2	17	TRBD1	CASSIWGRGGGGHGYTF
TRBV10-3	TRBJ1-5	14	-	CAISESPGAQPQHF
TRBV11-2	TRBJ2-6	15	-	CASSLAGPGANGLTF
TRBV5-6	TRBJ2-7	15	-	CASSFLSGDSYEQYF
TRBV18	TRBJ2-6	17	-	CASSRAGVTSGANGLTF
TRBV4-1	TRBJ1-5	17	-	CASPTTAGQYSNQPQHF
TRBV5-4	TRBJ1-3	18	TRBD1	CASSLGGTGSFSGNTIYF
TRBV11-2	TRBJ1-2	16	-	CASSLVGRVRAYGYTF
TRBV6-1	TRBJ2-1	16	TRBD2	CASSEAAGLSYNEQFF
TRBV5-5	TRBJ1-1	14	-	CASSLRGLNTEAFF
TRBV11-2	TRBJ2-3	13	-	CASSLQFTDTQYF